The rows below give T cell receptor beta chains drawn from one sample of a study of preoperative IRX-2 immunotherapy in early breast cancer. Libraries were prepared by immunoSEQ multiplex PCR; TCRdb keeps only in-frame clonotypes and omits some of them. This sample has 90,000 to 100,000 clones, with roughly 88% found just once. Sequencing was performed on tumor tissue, taken after IRX-2 immunotherapy. The receptor set was obtained from a human donor with breast cancer. Both conserved end residues are part of each CDR3. D genes are given only for firm matches. Clone size is not always given. Where it is, it says once, few, many or a class for expanded clones.

D gene,V gene,clone size,J gene,CDR3 DNA,CDR3 protein
NA,TRBV28,NA,TRBJ1-1,TGTGCCAGCTTCTCACAGGGAATCATGAACACTGAAGCTTTCTTT,CASFSQGIMNTEAFF
TRBD1,TRBV30,once,TRBJ1-4,TGTGCCTGGAGACGACAGGGTTGGAATGAAAAACTGTTTTTT,CAWRRQGWNEKLFF
NA,TRBV19,NA,TRBJ2-1,TGTGCCAGTAGTACGTACTCCGGGGATGAGCAGTTCTTC,CASSTYSGDEQFF
NA,TRBV28,once,TRBJ2-5,TGTGCCAGCACCCCCGAGACACCTCTAAAAGGGGAGACCCAGTACTTC,CASTPETPLKGETQYF
TRBD2,TRBV6-4,few,TRBJ2-2,TGTGCCAGCAGTTACTCAAGCGGGGGGGCGGAGCTGTTTTTT,CASSYSSGGAELFF
NA,TRBV19,NA,TRBJ1-1,TGTGCCAGTACCCCCGGGGGGGGCATTGAAGCTTTCTTT,CASTPGGGIEAFF
NA,TRBV30,few,TRBJ1-1,TGTGCCTGGAGTTATTCCGGGACACAGAAAGCTTTCTTT,CAWSYSGTQKAFF
NA,TRBV11-3,NA,TRBJ1-3,TGTGCCAGCAGCTTGTCAGGGAACGGAAACACCATATATTTT,CASSLSGNGNTIYF
NA,TRBV5-1,NA,TRBJ2-7,TGCGCCAGCAGCTTAGACAGGGACTCCTCCTACGAGCAGTACTTC,CASSLDRDSSYEQYF
TRBD2,TRBV18,NA,TRBJ2-5,TGTGCCAGCTCGCCCGGAATACTAGCGGGAGGAGAGACCCAGTACTTC,CASSPGILAGGETQYF
TRBD2,TRBV5-1,once,TRBJ2-1,TGCGCCAGCAGCTTGGAAGCGGGAGGGCCCCCAAGGGAGCAGTTCTTC,CASSLEAGGPPREQFF
NA,TRBV6-8,NA,TRBJ1-2,TGTGCCAGCAGTTACTCGCGCCAGAACTATGGCTACACCTTC,CASSYSRQNYGYTF
NA,TRBV6-4,NA,TRBJ1-4,TGTGCCAGCAGTGAATTTGCTGAAAAACTGTTTTTT,CASSEFAEKLFF
NA,TRBV19,NA,TRBJ1-5,TGTGCCAGTAGTCGGGGGGTTGGACAGCCCCAGCATTTT,CASSRGVGQPQHF
NA,TRBV7-7,few,TRBJ1-6,TGTGCCAGCAGCTTATTCGGGGATAATTCACCCCTCCACTTT,CASSLFGDNSPLHF
TRBD1,TRBV5-1,NA,TRBJ1-1,TGCGCCAGCAGCCACGCTTCCGGGGTAACGGACAGGGTTCGGAGCACTGAAGCTTTCTTT,CASSHASGVTDRVRSTEAFF
TRBD2,TRBV18,NA,TRBJ2-3,TGTGCCAGCTCACCTCTGTCTAGCGGGGCCTTGGGCACAGATACGCAGTATTTT,CASSPLSSGALGTDTQYF
TRBD2,TRBV5-1,NA,TRBJ2-2,TGCGCCAGCAAGAGCGGGACGATCACCACCGGGGAGCTGTTTTTT,CASKSGTITTGELFF
NA,TRBV6-1,NA,TRBJ1-6,TGTGCCAGCAGTGAAGCGCGGAGCAGGGGTAATTCACCCCTCCACTTT,CASSEARSRGNSPLHF
NA,TRBV28,NA,TRBJ2-7,TGTGCCAGCAGTTCCGTCGTGGCGGCACACTACGAGCAGTACTTC,CASSSVVAAHYEQYF
NA,TRBV5-1,NA,TRBJ2-6,TGCGCCAGCAGCCGAGGGAGCTCTGGGGCCAACGTCCTGACTTTC,CASSRGSSGANVLTF
NA,TRBV11-3,NA,TRBJ1-5,TGTGCCAGCAGCTTCGAGCCTCGTGGGGGGGCCAGCAATCAGCCCCAGCATTTT,CASSFEPRGGASNQPQHF
NA,TRBV18,NA,TRBJ1-2,TGTGCCAGCTCCCAAACCGGAGGGGGGAACTATGGCTACACCTTC,CASSQTGGGNYGYTF
TRBD2,TRBV10-1,NA,TRBJ2-1,TGCGCCAGCAGTTCTAGCGGGATGGGCAATGAGCAGTTCTTC,CASSSSGMGNEQFF
NA,TRBV6-8,once,TRBJ1-3,TGTGCCAGCAGTCCATCAGGGGCTGGAAACACCATATATTTT,CASSPSGAGNTIYF
NA,TRBV6-8,NA,TRBJ2-7,TGTGCCAGCAGTTACCATCCCCTCCGGGACTTTCCCTCCTACGAGCAGTACTTC,CASSYHPLRDFPSYEQYF
NA,TRBV30,NA,TRBJ1-1,TGTGCCTGGATCGGGGGGGCCGGGACTGAAGCTTTCTTT,CAWIGGAGTEAFF
TRBD1,TRBV19,NA,TRBJ2-6,TGTGCCAGTAGTTCGACAGGGGATGCTTCTGGGGCCAACGTCCTGACTTTC,CASSSTGDASGANVLTF
NA,TRBV14,few,TRBJ2-7,TGTGCCAGCAGCCAAGACTTTCACGAGCAGTACTTC,CASSQDFHEQYF
TRBD2,TRBV6-8,once,TRBJ2-1,TGTGCCAGCAGTTACTCGACGGCGGGACTAGGGGAGCAGTTCTTC,CASSYSTAGLGEQFF
NA,TRBV30,NA,TRBJ1-2,TGTGCCTGGAGTCAGGACTATGGCTACACCTTC,CAWSQDYGYTF
TRBD1,TRBV6-8,NA,TRBJ2-1,TGTGCCAGCAGTTACTCCGACAGGGGAGACAATGAGCAGTTCTTC,CASSYSDRGDNEQFF
TRBD2,TRBV23-1,NA,TRBJ2-1,TGCGCCAGCAGTCAAGGTCAATCGGGACTAGGCCACAATGAGCAGTTCTTC,CASSQGQSGLGHNEQFF
NA,TRBV11-3,NA,TRBJ1-5,TGTGCCAGCAGCTTATCAGGTCTACCGGGTCAGCCCCAGCATTTT,CASSLSGLPGQPQHF
NA,TRBV29-1,NA,TRBJ1-2,TGCAGCGCTGGAGGGACGTCCGCTAACTATGGCTACACCTTC,CSAGGTSANYGYTF
TRBD1,TRBV5-1,NA,TRBJ1-3,TGCGCCAGTTTACAGGGGGCGGTTGGAAACACCATATATTTT,CASLQGAVGNTIYF
NA,TRBV5-1,few,TRBJ1-3,TGCGCCAGCAGCTTGCAGGGATTGAGCTCTGGAAACACCATATATTTT,CASSLQGLSSGNTIYF
NA,TRBV5-1,NA,TRBJ2-3,TGCGCCAGCAGCTTGGCCGGGGGCGCGGGCACAGATACGCAGTATTTT,CASSLAGGAGTDTQYF
NA,TRBV5-1,NA,TRBJ1-1,TGCGCCAGCAGCTTGGATAATGCGGCACCTGAAGCTTTCTTT,CASSLDNAAPEAFF
TRBD2,TRBV30,many,TRBJ2-1,TGTGCCTTGTACAGGGGGACGCAAGGACTAGCGGGGAAAAGCTCCTACAATGAGCAGTTCTTC,CALYRGTQGLAGKSSYNEQFF
TRBD1,TRBV5-1,NA,TRBJ1-3,TGCGCCAGCAGACAGGGGTCTGGGGGTGGAAACACTATATATTTT,CASRQGSGGGNTIYF
NA,TRBV30,NA,TRBJ1-1,TGTGCCTGGAGTACTGAACAGGGTGAAGCTTTCTTT,CAWSTEQGEAFF
NA,TRBV18,NA,TRBJ1-1,TGTGCCAGCTCACCATCAGGGAAAGAAGAAGCTTTCTTT,CASSPSGKEEAFF
NA,TRBV28,NA,TRBJ1-1,TGTGCCAGCATCCAGGGGAATTTGAACACTGAAGCTTTCTTT,CASIQGNLNTEAFF
TRBD1,TRBV6-8,NA,TRBJ2-7,TGTGCCACCAACCCCGGACAGGGTCAGGGTGAGCAATACTTC,CATNPGQGQGEQYF
TRBD1,TRBV7-1,NA,TRBJ1-2,TGTGCCAGCAACCTAATCCAGGGGGACAACTATGGCTACACCTTC,CASNLIQGDNYGYTF
TRBD1,TRBV5-1,NA,TRBJ1-2,TGCGCCAGCAGCGAACTTTCGTGGGGACAGTCTTATGGCTACACCTTC,CASSELSWGQSYGYTF
NA,TRBV19,NA,TRBJ1-4,TGTGCCAGTCTATCACCAGGCCTTAATGAAAAACTGTTTTTT,CASLSPGLNEKLFF
TRBD1,TRBV11-3,few,TRBJ1-3,TGTGCCAGCAGTTTCGGACAGGGATTGACCCGCGGAAACACCATATATTTT,CASSFGQGLTRGNTIYF
NA,TRBV5-1,NA,TRBJ2-5,TGCGCCAGCAGCCTCGGGTCCGGGGGAGAGACCCAGTACTTC,CASSLGSGGETQYF
TRBD2,TRBV7-6,once,TRBJ2-1,TGTGCCAGCAGCCCATATCTCATAGCGGGAGTCATCAATGAGCAGTTCTTC,CASSPYLIAGVINEQFF
TRBD2,TRBV28,NA,TRBJ2-7,TGTGCCAGCAGTTTTTCCCTAGCGGCGACTTCCTACGAGCAGTACTTC,CASSFSLAATSYEQYF
NA,TRBV6-8,few,TRBJ1-5,TGTGCCAGCAGGGAAAACCTCTCAAATCAGCCCCAGCATTTT,CASRENLSNQPQHF
TRBD2,TRBV11-3,once,TRBJ2-2,TGTGCCAGCAGCTTATTCACTAGCGGGAACTCCGGGGAGCTGTTTTTT,CASSLFTSGNSGELFF
NA,TRBV29-1,once,TRBJ1-4,TGCGTTGTGGGAGGGGGGGACGAAAAACTGTTTTTT,CVVGGGDEKLFF